Following are 22 T cell receptor beta chains from one sample sequenced in a study of neurological immune-mediated disorders. MiXCR, applied by TCRdb to the 5' RACE reads, yields one record per CDR3 protein. The sample records about 50,000 distinct CDR3 sequences, about 9.4% being singletons. The sequencing input was PBMCs. All receptors derive from a man between 65 and 85 years old with HTLV-1-associated myelopathy (HAM/TSP).

This clonotype was found many times. The V and J genes are TRBV11-2 and TRBJ1-1, with D hard to call. Trimming took off 1 base at V and 8 bases at J, with 11 bases between the two ends. The CDR3 is made up of 13 amino acids. Germline V gene sequence: CDR1 SGHAT, CDR2 FQNNGV. The CDR3 sequence: CASSLGAVREAFF. CDR3 sequence (DNA): TGTGCCAGCAGCTTAGGCGCCGTCAGGGAAGCTTTCTTT.

In the case of this clonotype: Likely a read error: the CDR3 ends without its conserved phenylalanine or tryptophan. The chain couples TRBV5-1 to TRBJ2-7; tentatively, D is TRBD1 or TRBD2 (5 bases each). Germline values: CDR1 SGHRS, CDR2 YFSETQ. V lost 0 bases to trimming and J lost 7 bases, with 17 bases between them. This CDR3 comprises 15 residues. The CDR3 sequence is CASSLEGTPDREQYL. CDR3 DNA sequence: TGCGCCAGCAGCTTGGAAGGGACCCCTGATCGGGAGCAGTACCTC.

As concerns this clonotype: This may stem from a read error, because a much larger clone lies one nucleotide away. The chain links TRBV28 to TRBJ2-7; D uncertain. The CDR3 consists of 14 residues. Germline V gene lookup returns CDR1 MDHEN and CDR2 SYDVKM. V lost 2 bases, J lost 2 bases, and 10 bases lay in between. The CDR3 sequence: CASSLQGRTYEQYF. CDR3 DNA sequence: TGTGCCAGCAGTTTACAAGGACGGACCTACGAGCAGTACTTC.

Ten or more counts support this clonotype. The chain joins TRBV6-2 or TRBV6-3 to TRBJ2-1; 9 nucleotides agree with TRBD2. CDR1 and CDR2 (germline): MNHEY, SVGEGT. This CDR3 comprises 12 residues. Trimming took 4 bases from V and 16 from J; bases not matched to a gene: 8. The CDR3 loop reads CASSSESGGTFF. CDR3 coding DNA: TGTGCCAGCAGTTCCGAAAGCGGGGGGACCTTCTTC.

This clonotype was seen repeatedly, ten times or more. The J gene is TRBJ1-2, the V gene TRBV9, with 7 bases aligning to TRBD1. V shed 4 bases, J shed 4 bases, and the junction held 10 bases outside the gene matches. The CDR3 runs 15 residues. From germline, CDR1 is SGDLS and CDR2 YYNGEE. In DNA, the CDR3 is TGTGCCAGCAGCTCCCCTGACAGGGTGAGCTATGGCTACACCTTC. Amino acids: CASSSPDRVSYGYTF.

There are many counts of this clonotype. The V and J genes are TRBV7-2 and TRBJ2-7; 7 positions agree with TRBD2. This CDR3 comprises 15 residues. Trimming removed 1 base from V and 6 bases from J; junction bases left unmatched: 9. Per the germline V gene, CDR1 is SGHTA and CDR2 is FQGNSA. The CDR3 DNA sequence: TGTGCCAGCAGCTTAGTTGGGGGAGGGCTAAGCGAGCAGTACTTC. Translating gives CASSLVGGGLSEQYF.

Ten or more counts support this clonotype. The chain joins TRBV15 to TRBJ1-6; unclear D gene. V lost 3 bases and J 7 bases, leaving 10 bases between the germline ends. The CDR3 extends over 14 amino acids. The germline CDR1 and CDR2 sequences are LNHNV and YYDKDF (reference sequence). The CDR3 reads CATSRSSTNSPLHF. The CDR3 nucleotides are TGTGCCACCAGCAGGAGCAGTACCAATTCACCCCTCCACTTT.

The table lists this clonotype with many counts. The chain employs TRBV20-1 and TRBJ1-6; perhaps TRBD1 as D (5 bases). The V end lost 1 base, the J end lost 7 bases, and 17 bases lay between the germline ends. This CDR3 is built from 16 residues. Germline assignment: CDR1 DFQATT and CDR2 SNEGSKA (reference sequence). In nucleotides, the CDR3 is TGCAGTGCTAGAGGAGACAGCGGGCCGTCAAATTCACCCCTCCACTTT. It encodes CSARGDSGPSNSPLHF.

This clonotype occurred many times. This rearrangement joins TRBV20-1 to TRBJ1-1; no clear D gene. The V and J ends lost 2 bases and 7 bases respectively, with 5 bases between them. Germline CDR1 reads DFQATT; CDR2 reads SNEGSKA (reference sequence). This CDR3 region has 10 residues. CDR3 sequence reads: CSARTFEAFF. CDR3 DNA: TGCAGTGCTAGAACATTTGAAGCTTTCTTT.

This clonotype was detected many times. The CDR3 nucleotides are TGTGCCAGCAGTTCGGGACTAGTAGGATCCTACGAGCAGTACTTC. It translates to CASSSGLVGSYEQYF. The V call is TRBV12-3 or TRBV12-4, the J call TRBJ2-7, with TRBD2 matching over 8 bases. The CDR3 is made up of 15 amino acids. Losses at the gene ends were 4 bases for V and 1 base for J; bases not matched to a gene: 6.

This clonotype has ten or more counts. V usage is TRBV2 and J usage is TRBJ2-5, with unresolved D. V was clipped by 2 bases and J by 6 bases, with 7 bases between them. The CDR3 is 12 residues long. Germline V gives CDR1 SNHLY, CDR2 FYNNEI. CDR3 residues: CASSESRQTQYF. The CDR3 nucleotides read TGTGCCAGCAGTGAAAGTCGTCAGACCCAGTACTTC.

This clonotype occurred many times. The chain combines TRBV9 with TRBJ2-1; D possibly corresponds to TRBD1 (6 bases). The CDR3 spans 14 residues. Trimming stripped 0 bases from V and 9 bases from J, with 13 bases between. Germline V CDR1 and CDR2: SGDLS, YYNGEE. CDR3 sequence (DNA): TGTGCCAGCAGCGTAGAAAGGGGGTCAGGTGAGCAGTTCTTC. Its protein product is CASSVERGSGEQFF.

This clonotype occurred many times. Written as DNA, the CDR3 is TGTGCCAGCAGCAGGGACGTACTCGAGCAGTACTTC. Its translation: CASSRDVLEQYF. The chain is built from TRBV28 and TRBJ2-7; D might be TRBD1 or TRBD2, each matching 5 bases. This CDR3 has 12 amino acids. CDR1 MDHEN and CDR2 SYDVKM come from the germline V gene. V was trimmed by 6 bases and J by 6 bases, leaving 12 bases between them.

This clonotype was detected many times. A much more abundant neighbour one base away suggests this may be a read error. The V gene is TRBV5-1, the J gene TRBJ2-7; D uncertain. The CDR3 is 13 amino acids. Germline CDR1 is SGHRS and CDR2 is YFSETQ. With 0 bases removed from V and 6 bases from J, the gap between germline ends came to 10 bases. CDR3 protein: CASSLGGSTEQYF. The CDR3, as DNA: TGCGCCAGCAGCTTGGGAGGAAGCACCGAGCAGTACTTC.

This clonotype was detected ten times or more. The chain couples TRBV28 to TRBJ2-2, with D possibly matching TRBD1 (6 bases). The CDR3 is made up of 15 amino acids. Germline CDR1 and CDR2: MDHEN and SYDVKM. With 6 bases removed from V and 3 bases from J, the gap between germline ends came to 14 bases. The CDR3 coding sequence is TGTGCCAGCAGACGCCGGGACACCTACACCGGGGAGCTGTTTTTT. Encoded protein: CASRRRDTYTGELFF. Full variable domain (outside the CDR3, taken from reference TRBV28 and TRBJ2-2): DVKVTQSSRYLVKRTGEKVFLECVQDMDHENMFWYRQDPGLGLRLIYFSYDVKMKEKGDIPEGYSVSREKKERFSLILESASTNQTSMYLCASRRRDTYTGELFFGEGSRLTVL.

The chain combines TRBV11-3 with TRBJ2-3; TRBD2 aligns across 7 bases. V lost 3 bases and J lost 4; bases outside the gene matches: 7. This CDR3 comprises 15 residues. Germline V gene sequence: CDR1 SGHNT, CDR2 YENEEA. The DNA for the CDR3 is TGTGCCAGCAGCTTCCTGGGGCGGGAGTCAGATACGCAGTATTTT. Protein product: CASSFLGRESDTQYF.

Turning to this clonotype: This may come from a read error, since a much larger clone is one base off. The chain combines TRBV7-2 with TRBJ2-3, with TRBD2 matching over 12 bases. There are 17 residues in the CDR3. Germline CDR1 is SGHTA and CDR2 is FQGNSA. CDR3 in DNA: TGTGTCAGCACCGACCAACCTAGCGGGAGGGTCACAGATACGCAGTATTTT. Its protein product is CVSTDQPSGRVTDTQYF.

This clonotype was seen ten or more times. This chain uses TRBV5-1 with TRBJ2-7; 8 bases are a match to TRBD1. V was clipped by 0 bases and J by 2 bases; unmatched bases: 10. The CDR3 has 17 amino acids. The germline V gene encodes CDR1 SGHRS and CDR2 YFSETQ. Here the CDR3 reads CASSLGAQAGQAYEQYF. As DNA, the CDR3 is TGCGCCAGCAGCTTGGGCGCCCAGGCGGGACAGGCCTACGAGCAGTACTTC.

This clonotype was observed many times. This sequence joins TRBV28 and TRBJ2-3, with 8 nucleotides matching TRBD2. Germline V gene sequence: CDR1 MDHEN, CDR2 SYDVKM. V was clipped by 5 bases and J by 6 bases; unmatched bases: 10. The CDR3 loop spans 15 amino acids. The CDR3 DNA is TGTGCCAGCAGTGGTAACGGGAGGGCGGCGGATACGCAGTATTTT. Translating it yields CASSGNGRAADTQYF. The whole variable domain, filled in from reference TRBV28 and TRBJ2-3, reads DVKVTQSSRYLVKRTGEKVFLECVQDMDHENMFWYRQDPGLGLRLIYFSYDVKMKEKGDIPEGYSVSREKKERFSLILESASTNQTSMYLCASSGNGRAADTQYFGPGTRLTVL.

This clonotype occurred many times. V gene TRBV10-3 combines with J gene TRBJ2-2, with TRBD1 identical over 10 bases. The germline V gene encodes CDR1 ENHRY and CDR2 SYGVKD. J lost 3 bases, V lost 8 bases, and 0 bases had no gene match. The CDR3 has 13 amino acids. The chain's CDR3 is CAIGTGDTGELFF. The CDR3 nucleotides read TGTGCCATCGGGACAGGGGACACCGGGGAGCTGTTTTTT.

This chain joins TRBV4-1 and TRBJ2-5, with D unresolved. The CDR3 is made up of 13 amino acids. V was clipped by 1 base and J by 4 bases, with 7 bases between them. Germline assignment: CDR1 MGHRA and CDR2 YSYEKL. The CDR3 nucleotides are TGCGCCAGCAGCCAAGTTGTGGGAGAGACCCAGTACTTC. It encodes CASSQVVGETQYF.

This clonotype was counted at least ten times. The CDR3 coding sequence is TGTGCCAGCAGCGTAGAAGCGGGAAAGGGTCGCGAGCAGTACTTC. The encoded protein is CASSVEAGKGREQYF. V is TRBV5-5 and J is TRBJ2-7, with 7 bases fitting TRBD2. The V and J ends lost 4 bases and 6 bases, in that order; junction bases with no gene match: 13. Per germline, CDR1 SGHKS and CDR2 YYEKEE (reference sequence). The length of the CDR3 is 15 residues.